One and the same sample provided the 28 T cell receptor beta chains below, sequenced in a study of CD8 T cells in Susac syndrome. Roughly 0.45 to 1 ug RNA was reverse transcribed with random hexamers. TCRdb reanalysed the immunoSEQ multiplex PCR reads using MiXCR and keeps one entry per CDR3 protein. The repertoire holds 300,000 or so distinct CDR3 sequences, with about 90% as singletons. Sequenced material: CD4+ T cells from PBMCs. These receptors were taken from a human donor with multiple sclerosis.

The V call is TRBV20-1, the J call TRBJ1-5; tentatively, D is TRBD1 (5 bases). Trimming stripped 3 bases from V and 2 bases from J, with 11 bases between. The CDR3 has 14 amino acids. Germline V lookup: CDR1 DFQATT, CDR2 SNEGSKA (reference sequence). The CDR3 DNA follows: TGCAGTGCTAGGGGGCAGCGGGGCAATCAGCCCCAGCATTTT. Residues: CSARGQRGNQPQHF.

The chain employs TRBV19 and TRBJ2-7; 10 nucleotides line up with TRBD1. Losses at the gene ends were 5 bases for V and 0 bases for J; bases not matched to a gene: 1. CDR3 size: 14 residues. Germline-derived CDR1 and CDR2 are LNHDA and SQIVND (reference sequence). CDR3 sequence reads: CASSGQGVSYEQYF. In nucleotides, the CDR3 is TGTGCCAGTAGTGGACAGGGGGTCTCCTACGAGCAGTACTTC. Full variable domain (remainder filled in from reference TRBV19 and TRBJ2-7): DGGITQSPKYLFRKEGQNVTLSCEQNLNHDAMYWYRQDPGQGLRLIYYSQIVNDFQKGDIAEGYSVSREKKESFPLTVTSAQKNPTAFYLCASSGQGVSYEQYFGPGTRLTVT.

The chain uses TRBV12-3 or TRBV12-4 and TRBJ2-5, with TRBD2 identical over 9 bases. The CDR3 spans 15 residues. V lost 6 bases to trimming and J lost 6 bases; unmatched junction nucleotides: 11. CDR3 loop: CASSLGLAGIKTQYF. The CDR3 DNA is TGTGCCAGCAGCTTGGGCCTAGCGGGGATCAAGACCCAGTACTTC.

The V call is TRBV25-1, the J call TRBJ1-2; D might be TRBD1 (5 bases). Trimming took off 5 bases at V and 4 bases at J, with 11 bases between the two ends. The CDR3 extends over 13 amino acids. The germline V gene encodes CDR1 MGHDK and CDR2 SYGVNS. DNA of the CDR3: TGTGCCAGCAGTCCTACAGGTCTCTATGGCTACACCTTC. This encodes CASSPTGLYGYTF.

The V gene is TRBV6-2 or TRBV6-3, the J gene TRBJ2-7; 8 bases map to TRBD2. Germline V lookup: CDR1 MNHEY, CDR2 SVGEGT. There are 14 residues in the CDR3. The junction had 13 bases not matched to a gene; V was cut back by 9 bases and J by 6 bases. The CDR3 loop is CASKKPSGSGEQYF. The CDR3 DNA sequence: TGTGCCAGTAAAAAACCGAGCGGGAGTGGCGAGCAGTACTTC.

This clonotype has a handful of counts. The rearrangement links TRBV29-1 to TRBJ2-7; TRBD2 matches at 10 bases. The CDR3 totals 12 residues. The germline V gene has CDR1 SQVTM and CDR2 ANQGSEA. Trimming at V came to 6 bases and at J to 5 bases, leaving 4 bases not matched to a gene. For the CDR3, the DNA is TGCAGCGTACGTCTAGCGGGAGACGAGCAGTACTTC. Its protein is CSVRLAGDEQYF.

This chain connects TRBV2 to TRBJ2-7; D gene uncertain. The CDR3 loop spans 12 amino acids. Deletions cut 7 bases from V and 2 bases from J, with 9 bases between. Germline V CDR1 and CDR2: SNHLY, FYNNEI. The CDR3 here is CASNSGAYEQYF. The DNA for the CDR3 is TGTGCCAGCAACTCTGGGGCCTACGAGCAGTACTTC.

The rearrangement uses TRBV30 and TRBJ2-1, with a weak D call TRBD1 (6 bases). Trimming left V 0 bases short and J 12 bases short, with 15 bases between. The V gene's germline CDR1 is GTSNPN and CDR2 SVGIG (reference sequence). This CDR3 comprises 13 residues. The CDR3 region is CAWSVNRDVGQFF. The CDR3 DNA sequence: TGTGCCTGGAGTGTTAACAGGGATGTGGGGCAGTTCTTC.

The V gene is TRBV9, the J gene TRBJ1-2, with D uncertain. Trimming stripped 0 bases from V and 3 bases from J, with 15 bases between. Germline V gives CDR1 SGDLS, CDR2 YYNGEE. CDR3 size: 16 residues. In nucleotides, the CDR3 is TGTGCCAGCAGCGTAGCCCCCGAACAGCCGTACTATGGCTACACCTTC. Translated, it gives CASSVAPEQPYYGYTF.

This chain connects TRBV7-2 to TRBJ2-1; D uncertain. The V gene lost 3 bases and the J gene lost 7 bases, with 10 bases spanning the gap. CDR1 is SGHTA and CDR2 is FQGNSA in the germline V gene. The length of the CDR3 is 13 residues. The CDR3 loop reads CASSLTVRNEQFF. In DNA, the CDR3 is TGTGCCAGCAGCTTGACGGTCCGTAATGAGCAGTTCTTC.

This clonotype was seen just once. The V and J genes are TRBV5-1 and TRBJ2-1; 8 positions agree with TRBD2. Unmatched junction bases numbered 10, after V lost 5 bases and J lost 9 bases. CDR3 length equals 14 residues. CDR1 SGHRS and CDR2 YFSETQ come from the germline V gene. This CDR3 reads CASRRLAGSLEQFF. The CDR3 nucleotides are TGCGCCAGCAGGAGGTTAGCGGGAAGTCTTGAGCAGTTCTTC.

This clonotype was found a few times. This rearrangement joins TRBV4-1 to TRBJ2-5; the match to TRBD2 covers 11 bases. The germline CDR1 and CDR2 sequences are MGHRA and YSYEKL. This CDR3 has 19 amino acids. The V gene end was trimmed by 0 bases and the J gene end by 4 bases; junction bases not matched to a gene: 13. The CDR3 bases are TGCGCCAGCAGCCAAGAGCGGAGTCTAGCGGGAGGAGGAGGAGAGACCCAGTACTTC. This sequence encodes CASSQERSLAGGGGETQYF.

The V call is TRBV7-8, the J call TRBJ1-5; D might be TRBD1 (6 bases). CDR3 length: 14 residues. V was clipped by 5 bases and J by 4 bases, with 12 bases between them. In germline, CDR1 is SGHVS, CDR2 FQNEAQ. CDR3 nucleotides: TGTGCCAGCAGCCCTAGGACAGCAAATCAGCCCCAGCATTTT. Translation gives CASSPRTANQPQHF.

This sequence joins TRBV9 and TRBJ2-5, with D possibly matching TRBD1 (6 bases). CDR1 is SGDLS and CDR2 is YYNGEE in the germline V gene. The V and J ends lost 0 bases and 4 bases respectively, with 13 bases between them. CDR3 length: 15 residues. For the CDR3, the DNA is TGTGCCAGCAGCGTAGGCCCGAGAGGGGGAGAGACCCAGTACTTC. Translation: CASSVGPRGGETQYF.

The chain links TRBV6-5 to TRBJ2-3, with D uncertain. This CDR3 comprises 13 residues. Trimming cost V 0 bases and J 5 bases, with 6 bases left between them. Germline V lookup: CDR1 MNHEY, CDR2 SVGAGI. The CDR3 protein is CASSYSLIDTQYF. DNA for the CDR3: TGTGCCAGCAGTTACTCGCTCATAGATACGCAGTATTTT.

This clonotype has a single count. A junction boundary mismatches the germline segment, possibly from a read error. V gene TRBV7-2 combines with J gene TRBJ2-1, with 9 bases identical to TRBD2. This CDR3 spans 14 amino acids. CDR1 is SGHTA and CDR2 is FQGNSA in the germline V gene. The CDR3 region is CASSLRGRGYEQFF. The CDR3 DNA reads TGTGCCAGCAGCTTACGCGGGAGGGGCTATGAACAGTTCTTC.

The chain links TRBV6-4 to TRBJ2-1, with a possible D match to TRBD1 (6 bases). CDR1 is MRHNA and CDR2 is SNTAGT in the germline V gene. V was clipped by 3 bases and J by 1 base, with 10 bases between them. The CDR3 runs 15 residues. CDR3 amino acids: CASSESTGSYNEQFF. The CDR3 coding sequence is TGTGCCAGCAGTGAATCGACAGGTTCCTACAATGAGCAGTTCTTC.

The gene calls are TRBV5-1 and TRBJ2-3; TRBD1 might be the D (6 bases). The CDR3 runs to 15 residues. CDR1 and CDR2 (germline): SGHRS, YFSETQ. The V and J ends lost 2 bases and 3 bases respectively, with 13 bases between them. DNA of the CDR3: TGCGCCAGCAGCTTACCCAGGGGTCGTACAGATACGCAGTATTTT. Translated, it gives CASSLPRGRTDTQYF.

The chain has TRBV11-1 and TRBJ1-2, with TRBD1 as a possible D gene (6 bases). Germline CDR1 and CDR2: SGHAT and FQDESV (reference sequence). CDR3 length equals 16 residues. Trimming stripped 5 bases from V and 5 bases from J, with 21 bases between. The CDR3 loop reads CASSPGTDRDAYGYTF. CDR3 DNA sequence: TGTGCCAGCAGCCCAGGAACGGACAGAGACGCATATGGCTACACCTTC.

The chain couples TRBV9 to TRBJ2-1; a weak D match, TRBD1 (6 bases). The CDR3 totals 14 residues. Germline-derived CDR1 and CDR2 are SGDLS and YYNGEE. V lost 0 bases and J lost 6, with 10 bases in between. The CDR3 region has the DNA TGTGCCAGCAGCGTAGGGGTCAGGGGCAATGAGCAGTTCTTC. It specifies CASSVGVRGNEQFF. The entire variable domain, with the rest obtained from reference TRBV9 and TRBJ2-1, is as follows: DSGVTQTPKHLITATGQRVTLRCSPRSGDLSVYWYQQSLDQGLQFLIQYYNGEERAKGNILERFSAQQFPDLHSELNLSSLELGDSALYFCASSVGVRGNEQFFGPGTRLTVL.

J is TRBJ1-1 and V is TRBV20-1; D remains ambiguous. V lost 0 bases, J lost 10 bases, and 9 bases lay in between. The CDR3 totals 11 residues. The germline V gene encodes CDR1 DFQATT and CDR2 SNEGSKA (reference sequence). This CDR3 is CSARDPRRAFF. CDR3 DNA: TGCAGTGCTAGAGATCCCCGACGAGCTTTCTTT.

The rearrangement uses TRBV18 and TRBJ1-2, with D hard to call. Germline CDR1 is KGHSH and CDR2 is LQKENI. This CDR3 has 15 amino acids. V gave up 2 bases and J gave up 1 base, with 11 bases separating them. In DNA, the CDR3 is TGTGCCAGCTCACCATCGGGCAGATTTAACTATGGCTACACCTTC. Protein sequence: CASSPSGRFNYGYTF.

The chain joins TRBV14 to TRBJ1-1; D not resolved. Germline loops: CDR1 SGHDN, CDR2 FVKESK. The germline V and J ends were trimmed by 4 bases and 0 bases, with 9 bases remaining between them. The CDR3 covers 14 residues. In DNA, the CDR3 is TGTGCCAGCAGCCCATACCTGATGAACACTGAAGCTTTCTTT. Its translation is CASSPYLMNTEAFF. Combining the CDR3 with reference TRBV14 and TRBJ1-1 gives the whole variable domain EAGVTQFPSHSVIEKGQTVTLRCDPISGHDNLYWYRRVMGKEIKFLLHFVKESKQDESGMPNNRFLAERTGGTYSTLKVQPAELEDSGVYFCASSPYLMNTEAFFGQGTRLTVV.

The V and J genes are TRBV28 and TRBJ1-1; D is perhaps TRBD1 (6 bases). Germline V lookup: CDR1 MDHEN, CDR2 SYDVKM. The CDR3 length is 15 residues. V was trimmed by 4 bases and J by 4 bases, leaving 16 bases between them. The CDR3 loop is CASSSRGKGSTEAFF. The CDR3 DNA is TGTGCCAGCAGTTCCAGGGGAAAGGGTAGCACTGAAGCTTTCTTT.

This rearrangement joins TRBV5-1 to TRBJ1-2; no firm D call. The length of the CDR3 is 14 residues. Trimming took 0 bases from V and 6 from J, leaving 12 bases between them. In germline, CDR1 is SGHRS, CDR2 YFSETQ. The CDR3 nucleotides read TGCGCCAGCAGCTTGGACAAAGCCTCTGATGGCTACACCTTC. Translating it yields CASSLDKASDGYTF.

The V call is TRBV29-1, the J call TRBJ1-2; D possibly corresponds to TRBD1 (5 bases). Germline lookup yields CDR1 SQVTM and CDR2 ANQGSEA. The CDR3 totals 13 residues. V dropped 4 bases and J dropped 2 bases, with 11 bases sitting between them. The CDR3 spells CSVGGLQNYGYTF. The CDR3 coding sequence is TGCAGCGTTGGGGGCCTCCAAAACTATGGCTACACCTTC.

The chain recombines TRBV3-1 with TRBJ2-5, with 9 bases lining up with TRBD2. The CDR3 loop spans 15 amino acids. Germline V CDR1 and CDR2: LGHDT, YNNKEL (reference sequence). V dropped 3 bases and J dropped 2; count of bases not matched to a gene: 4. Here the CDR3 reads CASSQVAGDQETQYF. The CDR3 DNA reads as TGTGCCAGCAGCCAGGTAGCGGGAGATCAAGAGACCCAGTACTTC.

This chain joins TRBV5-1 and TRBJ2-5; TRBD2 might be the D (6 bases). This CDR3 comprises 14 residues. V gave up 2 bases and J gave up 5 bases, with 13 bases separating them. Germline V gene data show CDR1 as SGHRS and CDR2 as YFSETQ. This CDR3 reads CASSFPGVEETQYF. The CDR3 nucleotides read TGCGCCAGCAGCTTCCCGGGAGTAGAGGAGACCCAGTACTTC.